This T cell receptor beta chain is drawn from a study of blood T cell repertoires in COVID-19. Study information: T cells, B-cell-depleted T cells, or PBMCs supplied cDNA or gDNA.

Original processing notes: Reference gene primers were amplified, and this amplification served to estimate nucleated cell counts. Method: immunoSEQ multiplex PCR; TCRdb's copy keeps in-frame clones and lacks some. V and J calls and clone size are as listed in that table; D and trimming were resolved from the DNA. The sample records 300,000 to 400,000 clones, 80% to 90% being singletons. Adults between about 18 and 95 years of age took part from 20 to 25 US areas. In Cohort 3, a recovered donor had either two negative PCRs, clearance, or symptom resolution. Trimming left V 5 bases short and J 1 base short, with 12 bases between. This CDR3 has 14 residues. Germline lookup yields CDR1 MDHEN and CDR2 SYDVKM.

J is TRBJ2-7 and V is TRBV28, with D hard to call. The TCR comes from a young man who had recovered from COVID-19. The sample comprised PBMCs or T cells enriched from blood (not recorded which). The CDR3 is CASSGPNFSYEQYF. The CDR3 nucleotides read TGTGCCAGCAGTGGGCCAAATTTTTCCTACGAGCAGTACTTC.